This T cell receptor beta chain was recovered during a study of blood T cells in healthy people across ages. Overall study: Per two T cells, template switching captured roughly one barcoded beta molecule.

A second PCR, run for roughly 7 to 12 cycles, used a sample-barcoded 5' primer plus a J-beta primer mix. Per sample, CDR3-containing paired-end reads numbered at least 3 million. Each CDR3 protein gets one entry after TCRdb re-called the 5' RACE reads with MiXCR. The sample yields about 1.5 million distinct CDR3 sequences, 40% to 45% seen once. This clonotype was observed a handful of times. The antigen is not known. The study, taken as a whole, reports: When set beside aged donors, long-lived donors presented more naive CD4+ cells and higher diversity. Any changes in expanded clonotypes were possibly confounded, as donor CMV status remained unknown.

The sample consisted of blood. This clonotype originated in a woman in her late teens or twenties in good health.

The CDR3 DNA reads as TGCAGTGCTAGAGCTGTCGTACTGTACAATGAGCAGTTCTTC. Protein sequence: CSARAVVLYNEQFF. The rearrangement joins TRBV20-1 to TRBJ2-1, with D unresolved. Trimming cost V 1 base and J 4 bases, with 11 bases left between them. The V gene's germline CDR1 is DFQATT and CDR2 SNEGSKA (reference sequence). This CDR3 region has 14 residues.